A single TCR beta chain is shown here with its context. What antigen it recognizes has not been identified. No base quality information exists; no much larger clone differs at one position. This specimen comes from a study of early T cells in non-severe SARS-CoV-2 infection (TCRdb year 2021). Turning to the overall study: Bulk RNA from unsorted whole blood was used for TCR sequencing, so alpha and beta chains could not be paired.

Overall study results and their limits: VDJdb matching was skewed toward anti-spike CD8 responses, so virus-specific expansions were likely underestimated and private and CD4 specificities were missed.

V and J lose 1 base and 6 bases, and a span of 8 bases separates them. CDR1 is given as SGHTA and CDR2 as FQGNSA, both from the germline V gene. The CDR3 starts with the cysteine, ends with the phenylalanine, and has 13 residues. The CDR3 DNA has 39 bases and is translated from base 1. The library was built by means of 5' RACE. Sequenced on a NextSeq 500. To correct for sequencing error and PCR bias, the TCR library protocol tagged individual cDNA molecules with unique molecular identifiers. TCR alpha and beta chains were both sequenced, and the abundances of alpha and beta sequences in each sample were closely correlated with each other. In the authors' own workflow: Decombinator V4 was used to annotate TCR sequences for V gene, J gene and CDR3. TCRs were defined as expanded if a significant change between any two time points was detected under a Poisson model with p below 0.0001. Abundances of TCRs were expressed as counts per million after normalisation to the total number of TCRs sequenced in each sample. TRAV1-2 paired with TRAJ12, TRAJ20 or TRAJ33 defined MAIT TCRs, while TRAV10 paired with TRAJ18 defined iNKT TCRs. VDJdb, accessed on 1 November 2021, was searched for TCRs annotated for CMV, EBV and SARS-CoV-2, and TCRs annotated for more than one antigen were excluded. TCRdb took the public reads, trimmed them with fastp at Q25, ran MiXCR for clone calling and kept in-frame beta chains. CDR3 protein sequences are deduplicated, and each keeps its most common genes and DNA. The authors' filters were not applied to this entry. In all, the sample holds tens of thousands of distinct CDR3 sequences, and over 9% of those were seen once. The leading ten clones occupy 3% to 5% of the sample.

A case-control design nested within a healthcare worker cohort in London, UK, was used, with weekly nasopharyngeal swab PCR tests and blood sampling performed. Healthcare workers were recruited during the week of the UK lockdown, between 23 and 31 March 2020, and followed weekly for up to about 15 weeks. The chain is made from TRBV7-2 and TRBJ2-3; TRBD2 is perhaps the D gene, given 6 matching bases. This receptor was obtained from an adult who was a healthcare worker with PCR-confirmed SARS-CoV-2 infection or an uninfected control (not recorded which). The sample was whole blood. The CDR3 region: CASSLGREDTQYF. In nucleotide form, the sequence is TGTGCCAGCAGCTTAGGACGGGAGGATACGCAGTATTTT.